This TCR beta chain is from a study of cytomegalovirus exposure and HLA in healthy donors. Study overall: Inside one of the first data releases sat around 77 million unique TCRs taken from HLA-typed donors. The study, taken as a whole, reports: Later analysis associated a missense DCLRE1C variant with TCR beta V- and J-gene trimming. Accounts indicate the classifier identified cytomegalovirus status with strong specificity and sensitivity. Accurate prediction of most subjects' HLA-A and HLA-B alleles from TCR beta sequences was reported.

This clone showed up just once. Its matching antigen is unknown. A multiplex PCR was run with 60 Vbeta primers and 13 Jbeta primers. TCRdb's copy holds only in-frame clones and misses some; the assay was immunoSEQ multiplex PCR. The sample includes more than 90,000 clones, approximately 80% of them seen just once. V gave up 3 bases and J gave up 0 bases, with 6 bases separating them. CDR3 length: 15 residues. CDR1 and CDR2 (germline): LNHDA, SQIVND (reference sequence). Input material: PBMCs. This sequence joins TRBV19 and TRBJ2-6, with no clear D. This receptor was taken from a man aged 25-45 years in good health and CMV-seropositive. The CDR3: CASSIFHSGANVLTF. The CDR3 DNA reads as TGTGCCAGTAGTATTTTCCACTCTGGGGCCAACGTCCTGACTTTC.